This note documents a single T cell receptor beta chain sequence. Its binding antigen is unknown. No much larger clonotype is one base removed from it; base qualities were not supplied. In the germline V gene, CDR1 corresponds to SGHTA and CDR2 to FQGNSA. The CDR3 runs 13 residues from the cysteine to the phenylalanine. Of the read, only the CDR3 DNA is kept; its 39 bases are in frame from base 1. A distance of 5 bases separates the germline ends of V and J, which lose 0 bases and 3 bases respectively. This sample is drawn from a study of control samples from healthy donors and cancer patients (dated by TCRdb to the early 2020s). Receptor amplification or capture employed the immunoSEQ multiplex PCR assay. Held by TCRdb, this immuneACCESS table contains in-frame sequences only and omits some clones. Under half of the omission traces to an unresolved V gene where checked; the cause of the rest is unknown. Recorded for this sample are 120,000 to 150,000 clones; 93% of them occurred a single time. The ten largest clones add up to under 7% of the sample.

Material for sequencing was blood. The sequence was collected from a man aged 18 to 29 in good health. The V and J segments used are TRBV7-2 and TRBJ1-1; the D gene cannot be resolved reliably. The sequence in DNA is TGTGCCAGCAGCTTAGCCCCTGACACTGAAGCTTTCTTT. This yields the protein CASSLAPDTEAFF.